These 7 T cell receptor beta chains were all obtained from the same sample, sequenced in a study of blood T cell repertoires in COVID-19. Measured with immunoSEQ multiplex PCR; TCRdb has only the in-frame clones, and not every one. The table records fewer than 250,000 clones, roughly 80% of them present only once. Sequenced material: PBMCs or T cells enriched from blood (not recorded which). Receptor source: a man aged 60-69 years who had recovered from COVID-19.

CDR3 nucleotides: TGCGCCAGCACCAGATTCCACAGGGCCGGAAACACCATATATTTT. Translating gives CASTRFHRAGNTIYF. V is TRBV4-3 and J is TRBJ1-3; D may be TRBD1 (6 bases). Per the germline V gene, CDR1 is LGHNA and CDR2 is YSLEER. With 7 bases removed from V and 4 bases from J, the gap between germline ends came to 17 bases. This CDR3 contains 15 residues.

This rearrangement joins TRBV4-1 to TRBJ2-2, with D tentatively TRBD1 (6 bases). Germline CDR1 reads MGHRA; CDR2 reads YSYEKL. The CDR3 runs 13 residues. The germline V and J ends were trimmed by 6 bases and 2 bases, with 7 bases remaining between them. CDR3: CASRDSNTGELFF. The CDR3 DNA reads TGCGCCAGCAGGGACAGTAACACCGGGGAGCTGTTTTTT.

The gene calls are TRBV27 and TRBJ1-1; D not certain. The CDR3 totals 15 residues. Germline V gene lookup returns CDR1 MNHEY and CDR2 SMNVEV (reference sequence). V shed 6 bases and J shed 0 bases, with 14 bases lying between them. For the CDR3, the DNA is TGTGCCAGCAGCCCCGGAGGGTGGATGAACACTGAAGCTTTCTTT. Protein product: CASSPGGWMNTEAFF.

This clone turned up a few times. This rearrangement joins TRBV6-6 to TRBJ2-3; D may be TRBD1 (6 bases). V lost 5 bases and J lost 3, with 15 bases in between. CDR3 length: 15 amino acids. Germline lookup yields CDR1 MNHNY and CDR2 SVGAGI (reference sequence). CDR3 protein: CASSNLRGNTDTQYF. The DNA of the CDR3 is TGTGCCAGCAGTAACCTCAGGGGTAATACAGATACGCAGTATTTT.

This chain joins TRBV3-1 (or the pseudogene TRBV3-2) and TRBJ2-5; unclear D gene. V lost 2 bases and J 2 bases, leaving 3 bases between the germline ends. The CDR3 sequence is 12 residues long. CDR1 is LGHDT and CDR2 is YNNKEL in the germline V gene (reference sequence). The CDR3 bases are TGTGCCAGCAGCCAACAACAAGAGACCCAGTACTTC. Its protein product is CASSQQQETQYF.

The chain combines TRBV6-2 or TRBV6-3 with TRBJ1-2; D call uncertain. V was shortened by 2 bases and J by 8 bases, with 9 bases between the two germline ends. CDR3 length: 12 residues. In germline, CDR1 is MNHEY, CDR2 SVGEGT. CDR3 in DNA: TGTGCCAGCAGTTACGGCGGCATCGGCTACACCTTC. It encodes CASSYGGIGYTF.

This clone was seen a single time. This rearrangement joins TRBV23-1 to TRBJ1-1; D is perhaps TRBD1 (6 bases). TRBV23-1 falls under the ORF class, with uncertain function. This CDR3 contains 14 residues. V lost 4 bases to trimming and J lost 8 bases, with 17 bases between them. The CDR3 DNA is TGCGCCAGCAGTCCGGGGACACGTTGGACCGAAGCTTTCTTT. Its protein is CASSPGTRWTEAFF.